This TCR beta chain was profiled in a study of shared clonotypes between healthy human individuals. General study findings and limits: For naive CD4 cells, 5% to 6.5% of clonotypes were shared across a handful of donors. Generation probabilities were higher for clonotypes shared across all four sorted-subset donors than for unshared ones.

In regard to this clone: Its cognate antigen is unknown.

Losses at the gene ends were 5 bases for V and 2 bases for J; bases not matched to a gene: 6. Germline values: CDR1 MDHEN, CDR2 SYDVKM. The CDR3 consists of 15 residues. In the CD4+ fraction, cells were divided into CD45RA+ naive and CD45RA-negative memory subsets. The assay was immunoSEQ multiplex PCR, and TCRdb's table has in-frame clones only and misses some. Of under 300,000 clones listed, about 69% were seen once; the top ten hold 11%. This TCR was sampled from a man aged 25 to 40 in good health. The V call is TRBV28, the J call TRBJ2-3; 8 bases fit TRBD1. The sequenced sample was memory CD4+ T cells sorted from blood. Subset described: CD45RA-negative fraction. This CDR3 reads CASSGGQGVTDTQYF. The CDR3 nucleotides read TGTGCCAGCAGTGGAGGACAGGGAGTCACAGATACGCAGTATTTT.